This T cell receptor beta chain originates from a study of shared clonotypes between healthy human individuals. Findings and limits, study-wide: Non-shared clonotypes displayed generation probabilities falling below those of clonotypes present in all four donors. Sampling covered blood only; tissue repertoires likely differ.

A remark on this clone: The antigen is unknown.

Germline CDR1 is MGHRA and CDR2 is YSYEKL. The CDR3 is made up of 17 amino acids. Trimming removed 3 bases from V and 0 bases from J, with 17 bases in between. Repertoires were generated with immunoSEQ multiplex PCR, while TCRdb's copy carries only in-frame clones and drops some. The table records a few hundred thousand clones, more than 60% of them present only once. Recent vaccinations or acute infections were absent in the healthy HIV-negative adult donors. Within Nashville, Tennessee resided all donors, each a Caucasian adult. Sequenced input: memory CD4+ T cells sorted from blood. Subset given: CD45RA-negative fraction. This receptor was taken from a man aged 30 to 39 in good health. This sequence joins TRBV4-1 and TRBJ1-1, with no clear D. The CDR3 bases are TGCGCCAGCAGCCACGCGGACCTCGTCGGGATGAACACTGAAGCTTTCTTT. Translated, it gives CASSHADLVGMNTEAFF.